These 14 T cell receptor beta chains originate from one sample sequenced in a study of shared clonotypes between healthy human individuals. Naive CD8 cells were CD45RO-negative, positively selected for CCR7, excluding terminally differentiated effector memory CD45RA+ cells. This table comes from immunoSEQ multiplex PCR, and its TCRdb copy is limited to in-frame clones, with some not included. There are over 2 million clones in the sample; approximately 94% occur only once, and about 1.1% lies in the top ten. The sample taken for sequencing was naive CD8+ T cells sorted from blood. Every receptor here comes from a man between 18 and 29 years old in good health.

The chain has TRBV7-6 and TRBJ2-7, with D possibly TRBD1 on 5 matching bases. Per the germline V gene, CDR1 is SGHVS and CDR2 is FNYEAQ. This CDR3 spans 13 amino acids. The V end was cut by 5 bases, the J end by 2 bases, with 10 bases between. The CDR3 is CASSKDSTYEQYF. The CDR3 DNA reads TGTGCCAGCAGCAAAGACAGTACCTACGAGCAGTACTTC.

This rearrangement joins TRBV25-1 to TRBJ2-3; TRBD1 agrees at 9 bases. The V and J ends lost 3 bases and 4 bases, in that order; junction bases with no gene match: 2. The CDR3 loop spans 14 amino acids. Germline CDR1 is MGHDK and CDR2 is SYGVNS. The CDR3 DNA reads as TGTGCCAGCAGTGAGGGACAGGGAGCAGATACGCAGTATTTT. It specifies CASSEGQGADTQYF.

As concerns this clone: This same CDR3 is encoded by further DNA sequences in the sample. The CDR3 DNA sequence: TGTGCCAGCAGTGCGGGACTGTCCAATCAGCCCCAGCATTTT. Its protein is CASSAGLSNQPQHF. This chain uses TRBV27 with TRBJ1-5, with a weak D call TRBD1 (5 bases). In germline, CDR1 is MNHEY, CDR2 SMNVEV (reference sequence). The length of the CDR3 is 14 residues. Trimming removed 5 bases from V and 3 bases from J, with 11 bases in between.

The chain recombines TRBV10-3 with TRBJ1-3; D is unresolved. The CDR3 is made up of 14 amino acids. V lost 3 bases and J 4 bases, leaving 10 bases between the germline ends. Germline CDR1 reads ENHRY; CDR2 reads SYGVKD. Written as DNA, the CDR3 is TGTGCCATCAGTGAAGCAGGTAACGGAAACACCATATATTTT. It yields the protein CAISEAGNGNTIYF.

J is TRBJ2-5 and V is TRBV5-4; 7 bases align to TRBD1. With 2 bases clipped from V and 2 bases from J, the junction kept 6 bases outside the gene matches. CDR1 and CDR2 (germline): SGHNT, YYREEE (reference sequence). CDR3 size: 15 residues. The CDR3 DNA reads as TGTGCCAGCAGCTTTAGAGGGACAGTACAAGAGACCCAGTACTTC. Translated: CASSFRGTVQETQYF.

The chain links TRBV4-3 to TRBJ1-6; D not certain. The CDR3 is 14 residues long. V lost 0 bases to trimming and J lost 13 bases, with 13 bases between them. Germline V lookup: CDR1 LGHNA, CDR2 YSLEER. This chain's CDR3 is CASSQDRFGSPLHF. DNA of the CDR3: TGCGCCAGCAGCCAAGATAGGTTCGGGTCTCCCCTCCACTTT.

This chain uses TRBV29-1 with TRBJ1-4, with 9 bases aligning to TRBD1. V lost 4 bases and J lost 6; bases outside the gene matches: 6. The CDR3 has 14 residues. Per the germline V gene, CDR1 is SQVTM and CDR2 is ANQGSEA. CDR3 in amino acids: CSVVWDREYEKLFF. CDR3 nucleotide sequence: TGCAGCGTTGTTTGGGACAGGGAATATGAAAAACTGTTTTTT.

The chain recombines TRBV4-3 with TRBJ2-1, with a possible D match to TRBD2 (5 bases). Germline CDR1 and CDR2: LGHNA and YSLEER. V was shortened by 0 bases and J by 0 bases, with 12 bases between the two germline ends. This CDR3 is built from 17 residues. The CDR3 nucleotides read TGCGCCAGCAGCCAAGATCGTGGCGGGTTCTCCTACAATGAGCAGTTCTTC. Protein product: CASSQDRGGFSYNEQFF.

The rearrangement uses TRBV7-9 and TRBJ1-4; D is perhaps TRBD1 (5 bases). The CDR3 extends over 12 amino acids. The germline gives CDR1 SEHNR, CDR2 FQNEAQ (reference sequence). With 5 bases removed from V and 7 bases from J, the gap between germline ends came to 8 bases. CDR3 nucleotides: TGTGCCAGCAGCGGGGCGGGTGAAAAACTGTTTTTT. Its protein product is CASSGAGEKLFF. Looking up the rest from reference TRBV7-9 and TRBJ1-4 gives the full variable domain: DTGVSQNPRHKITKRGQNVTFRCDPISEHNRLYWYRQTLGQGPEFLTYFQNEAQLEKSRLLSDRFSAERPKGSFSTLEIQRTEQGDSAMYLCASSGAGEKLFFGSGTQLSVL.

On this clone: Distinct nucleotide sequences in the sample also encode this CDR3. V and J are TRBV11-2 and TRBJ1-2; the match to TRBD1 covers 7 bases. The CDR3 spans 13 residues. V dropped 6 bases and J dropped 4; count of bases not matched to a gene: 5. In germline, CDR1 is SGHAT, CDR2 FQNNGV. The CDR3 nucleotides read TGTGCCAGCAGACAAACAGGGGCCTATGGCTACACCTTC. Its translation: CASRQTGAYGYTF.

V gene TRBV29-1 combines with J gene TRBJ2-1; D not certain. Trimming pared 4 bases from V and 8 bases from J, leaving 9 bases between. The CDR3 has 11 amino acids. Germline loops: CDR1 SQVTM, CDR2 ANQGSEA. CDR3 in DNA: TGCAGCGTTGGGAAAGTCTATGAGCAGTTCTTC. Translated: CSVGKVYEQFF.

J is TRBJ2-7 and V is TRBV5-8; D gene uncertain. Trimming pared 7 bases from V and 2 bases from J, leaving 13 bases between. The CDR3 totals 13 residues. Germline lookup yields CDR1 SGHTS and CDR2 YDEGEE. DNA of the CDR3: TGTGCCAGCTACTTCGATAGGCCCTACGAGCAGTACTTC. As protein: CASYFDRPYEQYF.

This chain joins TRBV2 and TRBJ1-5, with 9 nucleotides matching TRBD1. Germline V gene data show CDR1 as SNHLY and CDR2 as FYNNEI. This CDR3 is 14 amino acids long. Trimming took 8 bases from V and 6 from J; bases not matched to a gene: 8. This CDR3 reads CASATGGLGQPQHF. DNA of the CDR3: TGTGCCAGCGCAACAGGGGGCTTGGGTCAGCCCCAGCATTTT.

The rearrangement joins TRBV27 to TRBJ2-5, with D unresolved. Per germline, CDR1 MNHEY and CDR2 SMNVEV (reference sequence). Trimming took off 6 bases at V and 3 bases at J, with 8 bases between the two ends. CDR3 size: 12 residues. This chain's CDR3 is CASRGGEETQYF. As DNA, the CDR3 is TGTGCCAGCAGGGGTGGGGAAGAGACCCAGTACTTC.